One and the same sample provided the 15 T cell receptor beta chains below, sequenced in a study of identical twins. TCRdb redid the calling of the 5' RACE reads with MiXCR, one entry per CDR3 protein. The repertoire holds approximately 240,000 distinct CDR3 sequences, with over 12% as singletons. The sequencing input was memory (CD45RO+) T cells sorted from blood. These receptors all stem from a woman aged 18-29 years in good health.

This clonotype was recorded a few times. The CDR3 protein is CASSWSGEEQYF. For the CDR3, the DNA is TGTGCCAGCAGCTGGTCAGGGGAGGAGCAGTACTTC. The gene calls are TRBV5-5 and TRBJ2-7, with D possibly matching TRBD1 (6 bases). Germline V lookup: CDR1 SGHKS, CDR2 YYEKEE (reference sequence). V was pared by 3 bases and J by 7 bases, with 11 bases between. The CDR3 is made up of 12 amino acids.

This clonotype was counted many times. This sequence joins TRBV7-9 and TRBJ2-3; perhaps TRBD2 as D (7 bases). The CDR3 spans 15 residues. Germline V gene sequence: CDR1 SEHNR, CDR2 FQNEAQ (reference sequence). The V gene lost 9 bases and the J gene lost 5 bases, with 21 bases spanning the gap. The CDR3 DNA is TGTGCCAGTGACGGGGGCGGGAGTGGAGGAGATACGCAGTATTTT. Its translation: CASDGGGSGGDTQYF. Supplemented by reference TRBV7-9 and TRBJ2-3, the full variable domain reads DTGVSQNPRHKITKRGQNVTFRCDPISEHNRLYWYRQTLGQGPEFLTYFQNEAQLEKSRLLSDRFSAERPKGSFSTLEIQRTEQGDSAMYLCASDGGGSGGDTQYFGPGTRLTVL.

This clonotype occurred many times. The chain links TRBV7-8 to TRBJ1-2; maybe TRBD1 (5 bases). From germline, CDR1 is SGHVS and CDR2 FQNEAQ. V lost 0 bases and J lost 6, with 14 bases in between. This CDR3 is built from 15 residues. CDR3 DNA sequence: TGTGCCAGCAGCTTAGCGTGGGCAGGGAAAGATGGCTACACCTTC. Its protein is CASSLAWAGKDGYTF.

The V call is TRBV5-1, the J call TRBJ1-1, with D uncertain. Germline CDR1 is SGHRS and CDR2 is YFSETQ. V shed 3 bases and J shed 7 bases, with 16 bases lying between them. CDR3 length: 14 amino acids. The CDR3: CASSYSDTGFEAFF. The CDR3 nucleotides are TGCGCCAGCAGCTATTCTGACACGGGCTTTGAAGCTTTCTTT.

This clonotype was seen repeatedly, ten times or more. V and J are TRBV6-2 or TRBV6-3 and TRBJ1-4; D is unclear. The CDR3 covers 13 residues. V lost 6 bases, J lost 2 bases, and 7 bases lay in between. Germline values: CDR1 MNHEY, CDR2 SVGEGT. CDR3 in DNA: TGTGCCAGCAGACGCGATACTAATGAAAAACTGTTTTTT. This encodes CASRRDTNEKLFF.

In its sample, this clonotype was seen many times. This chain joins TRBV20-1 and TRBJ2-3; a weak D match, TRBD2 (6 bases). Per the germline V gene, CDR1 is DFQATT and CDR2 is SNEGSKA (reference sequence). V lost 6 bases and J 4 bases, leaving 14 bases between the germline ends. The CDR3 is made up of 13 amino acids. The CDR3 spells CSAEEGVSDTQYF. As DNA, the CDR3 is TGCAGTGCCGAGGAGGGAGTATCAGATACGCAGTATTTT.

This clonotype showed up just a few times. The chain uses TRBV2 and TRBJ2-2; unclear D gene. There are 16 residues in the CDR3. Germline V gene lookup returns CDR1 SNHLY and CDR2 FYNNEI. V was cut by 6 bases and J by 0 bases, with 14 bases left in between. DNA for the CDR3: TGTGCCAGCAGCGAGGCGGAAACAACGAACACCGGGGAGCTGTTTTTT. It codes for CASSEAETTNTGELFF.

The rearrangement joins TRBV6-1 to TRBJ1-2, with D possibly matching TRBD1 (6 bases). Trimming shortened V by 8 bases and J by 7 bases, and 17 bases separated the two germline ends. Germline assignment: CDR1 MNHNS and CDR2 SASEGT. The CDR3 runs to 13 residues. CDR3 nucleotide sequence: TGTGCCAGCCGAGTTCAACAGGGAGGTGGCTACACCTTC. This encodes CASRVQQGGGYTF.

The chain is built from TRBV11-2 and TRBJ1-4, with D possibly matching TRBD1 (6 bases). V was cut by 5 bases and J by 10 bases, with 17 bases left in between. CDR3 size: 14 residues. Germline loops: CDR1 SGHAT, CDR2 FQNNGV. CDR3 residues: CASSEIRGRAKLFF. The CDR3 nucleotides read TGTGCCAGCAGCGAAATCAGGGGAAGGGCAAAACTGTTTTTT.

This clonotype was found many times. The V call is TRBV12-3 or TRBV12-4, the J call TRBJ1-1; D not resolved. The ends were cut back, 2 bases at V and 10 bases at J, with 8 bases in the middle. The length of the CDR3 is 11 residues. The CDR3, as DNA: TGTGCCAGCAGTTTAAACAAGAGAGCTTTCTTT. Protein: CASSLNKRAFF.

In its sample, this clonotype was seen a few times. This sequence joins TRBV10-2 and TRBJ1-5; D uncertain. There are 13 residues in the CDR3. CDR1 and CDR2 from the germline V gene are WSHSY and SAAADI. V lost 3 bases, J lost 7 bases, and 10 bases lay in between. In nucleotides, the CDR3 is TGCGCCAGCAGTGACGGGGTTGGACAGCCCCAGCATTTT. It yields the protein CASSDGVGQPQHF.

This clonotype was counted at least ten times. J is TRBJ2-5 and V is TRBV29-1; D may correspond to TRBD1 or TRBD2 (5 bases each). This CDR3 spans 17 amino acids. Germline V CDR1 and CDR2: SQVTM, ANQGSEA. V dropped 6 bases and J dropped 2 bases, with 25 bases sitting between them. CDR3 in amino acids: CSVRVTVTRGEQETQYF. The CDR3 nucleotides read TGCAGCGTCCGTGTGACAGTTACAAGAGGGGAGCAAGAGACCCAGTACTTC. Full variable domain (remainder filled in from reference TRBV29-1 and TRBJ2-5): SAVISQKPSRDICQRGTSLTIQCQVDSQVTMMFWYRQQPGQSLTLIATANQGSEATYESGFVIDKFPISRPNLTFSTLTVSNMSPEDSSIYLCSVRVTVTRGEQETQYFGPGTRLLVL.

This clonotype was counted ten times or more. The chain links TRBV12-3 or TRBV12-4 to TRBJ1-6, with D perhaps matching TRBD1 (5 bases). The CDR3 length is 14 residues. Trimming pared 5 bases from V and 8 bases from J, leaving 13 bases between. As DNA, the CDR3 is TGTGCCAGCAGTGTGACGGGGCAGGATTCACCCCTCCACTTT. Protein: CASSVTGQDSPLHF.

This sequence joins TRBV7-9 and TRBJ2-5; TRBD1 matches 9 bases. Unmatched junction bases numbered 13, after V lost 4 bases and J lost 4 bases. Germline CDR1 SEHNR, CDR2 FQNEAQ (reference sequence). The CDR3 is 17 amino acids. CDR3 residues: CASSSPYGDRALETQYF. The CDR3 region has the DNA TGTGCCAGCAGCTCCCCCTACGGGGACAGGGCTCTAGAGACCCAGTACTTC.

The chain joins TRBV5-5 to TRBJ2-7, with D maybe TRBD2 (5 bases). With 0 bases removed from V and 2 bases from J, the gap between germline ends came to 12 bases. This CDR3 contains 15 residues. Germline CDR1 is SGHKS and CDR2 is YYEKEE (reference sequence). The CDR3 DNA sequence: TGTGCCAGCAGCTTGGCCCCGGGGTACACCTACGAGCAGTACTTC. This encodes CASSLAPGYTYEQYF.